Below are 10 T cell receptor beta chains sequenced from a single sample in a study of T-cell memory formation after mild COVID-19. One entry per CDR3 protein results from TCRdb running MiXCR on the 5' RACE reads. The table includes about 55,000 distinct CDR3 sequences, over 7.5% detected once. Specimen: PBMCs or a T cell subset sorted from them (not recorded which). The receptors originated from a man younger than 35 who had mild COVID-19 (a few samples of this study predate the infection). Cell type and time point are not known.

This clonotype appeared a few times. The chain is built from TRBV15 and TRBJ1-3; D gene uncertain. V dropped 0 bases and J dropped 2 bases, with 11 bases sitting between them. The CDR3 runs to 16 residues. Germline values: CDR1 LNHNV, CDR2 YYDKDF (reference sequence). The CDR3 DNA reads TGTGCCACCAGCAGAGATCTAGGAGGGACTGGAAACACCATATATTTT. Encoded protein: CATSRDLGGTGNTIYF.

This clonotype was detected only a few times. This rearrangement joins TRBV6-5 to TRBJ2-7; D possibly corresponds to TRBD1 (5 bases). The V gene lost 0 bases and the J gene lost 3 bases, with 9 bases spanning the gap. CDR1 MNHEY and CDR2 SVGAGI come from the germline V gene. The CDR3 contains 14 residues. Here the CDR3 reads CASSYSRGLYEQYF. CDR3 bases: TGTGCCAGCAGTTACTCTAGGGGCCTCTACGAGCAGTACTTC.

This clonotype showed up many times. The chain recombines TRBV7-2 with TRBJ2-7, with 9 bases identical to TRBD1. The germline V gene has CDR1 SGHTA and CDR2 FQGNSA. V dropped 4 bases and J dropped 4; count of bases not matched to a gene: 5. CDR3 size: 14 residues. The CDR3 sequence: CASSSGQGPYEQYF. The CDR3 DNA reads TGTGCCAGCAGCTCGGGACAGGGTCCATACGAGCAGTACTTC.

This clonotype was detected a few times. This chain connects TRBV5-6 to TRBJ2-3, with 7 bases lining up with TRBD2. With 0 bases clipped from V and 0 bases from J, the junction kept 4 bases outside the gene matches. Germline CDR1 and CDR2: SGHDT and YYEEEE. The CDR3 spans 16 residues. For the CDR3, the DNA is TGTGCCAGCAGCTTGGGGCTAGCGGTTAGCACAGATACGCAGTATTTT. It is translated as CASSLGLAVSTDTQYF.

The chain recombines TRBV2 with TRBJ1-5; D call uncertain. CDR1 is SNHLY, CDR2 FYNNEI, per germline. Between the trimmed V and J ends, which lost 8 bases and 0 bases, there was a span of 20 bases. The CDR3 spans 17 residues. CDR3 region: CASRGRAAADSNQPQHF. For the CDR3, the DNA is TGTGCCAGCCGAGGTAGGGCGGCGGCTGATAGCAATCAGCCCCAGCATTTT.

This clonotype has more than one count but fewer than ten. The chain employs TRBV7-8 and TRBJ1-6; possible D gene TRBD1, 5 bases. V was trimmed by 4 bases and J by 7 bases, leaving 11 bases between them. CDR1 and CDR2 from the germline V gene are SGHVS and FQNEAQ. The CDR3 is 14 residues long. The CDR3 coding sequence is TGTGCCAGCAGCTCGCAGGGTGGGAATTCACCCCTCCACTTT. Its translation: CASSSQGGNSPLHF.

This chain connects TRBV12-3 or TRBV12-4 to TRBJ2-1; D unresolved. V lost 6 bases to trimming and J lost 6 bases, with 6 bases between them. The CDR3 covers 11 residues. The DNA for the CDR3 is TGTGCCAGCAGCCGGATCAATGAGCAGTTCTTC. Amino acid sequence: CASSRINEQFF.

The chain has TRBV7-9 and TRBJ2-7; 8 bases map to TRBD2. Losses at the gene ends were 4 bases for V and 4 bases for J; bases not matched to a gene: 3. CDR1 is SEHNR and CDR2 is FQNEAQ in the germline V gene (reference sequence). The CDR3 is 13 residues long. The CDR3 spells CASSSGGAYEQYF. CDR3 DNA sequence: TGTGCCAGCAGCTCCGGGGGGGCATACGAGCAGTACTTC.

This clonotype was seen a single time. The chain couples TRBV20-1 to TRBJ2-3; 9 positions agree with TRBD2. The trim removed 6 bases at V and 2 bases at J, leaving 9 bases unmatched. CDR1 is DFQATT, CDR2 SNEGSKA, per germline (reference sequence). The CDR3 extends over 15 amino acids. The CDR3 coding sequence is TGCAGTGCCAGTCAGACTAGCGGCCTCACAGATACGCAGTATTTT. Translated: CSASQTSGLTDTQYF.

This clonotype was observed a handful of times. The gene calls are TRBV6-1 and TRBJ1-2; TRBD1 matches 10 bases. V shed 4 bases, J shed 3 bases, and the junction held 5 bases outside the gene matches. Germline values: CDR1 MNHNS, CDR2 SASEGT. The CDR3 sequence is 15 residues long. This CDR3 reads CASSAPGQGHYGYTF. For the CDR3, the DNA is TGTGCCAGCAGTGCCCCGGGACAGGGGCACTATGGCTACACCTTC.